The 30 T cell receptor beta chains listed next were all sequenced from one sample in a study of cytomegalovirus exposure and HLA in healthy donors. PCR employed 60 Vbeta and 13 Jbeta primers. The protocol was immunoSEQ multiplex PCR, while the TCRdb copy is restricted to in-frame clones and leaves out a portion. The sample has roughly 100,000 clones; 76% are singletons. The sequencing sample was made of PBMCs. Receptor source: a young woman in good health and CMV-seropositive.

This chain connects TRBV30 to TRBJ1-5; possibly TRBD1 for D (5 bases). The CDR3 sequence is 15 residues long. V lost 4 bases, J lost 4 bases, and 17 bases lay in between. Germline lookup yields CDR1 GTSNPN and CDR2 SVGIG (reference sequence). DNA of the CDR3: TGTGCCTGGAAGATCGGCAGGGCCACAAATCAGCCCCAGCATTTT. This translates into CAWKIGRATNQPQHF.

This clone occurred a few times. CDR3 residues: CASSLGPPGGQDTQYF. CDR3 DNA sequence: TGTGCCAGCAGCTTGGGTCCCCCGGGAGGGCAGGATACGCAGTATTTT. The rearrangement joins TRBV5-4 to TRBJ2-3, with 8 bases that match TRBD2. The ends lost 0 bases at V and 6 bases at J; junction bases unmatched: 9. Germline V gene lookup returns CDR1 SGHNT and CDR2 YYREEE (reference sequence). CDR3 length equals 16 residues.

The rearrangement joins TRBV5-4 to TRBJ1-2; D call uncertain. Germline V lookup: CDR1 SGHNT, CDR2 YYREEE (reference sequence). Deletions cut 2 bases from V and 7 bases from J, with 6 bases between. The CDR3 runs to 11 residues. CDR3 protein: CASSFGGGYTF. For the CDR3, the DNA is TGTGCCAGCAGCTTCGGCGGTGGCTACACCTTC.

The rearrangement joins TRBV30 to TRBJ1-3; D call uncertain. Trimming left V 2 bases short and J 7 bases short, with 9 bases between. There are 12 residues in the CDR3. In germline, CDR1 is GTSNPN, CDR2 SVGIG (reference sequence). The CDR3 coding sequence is TGTGCCTGGAGTCTTCCTATGAACACCATATATTTT. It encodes CAWSLPMNTIYF.

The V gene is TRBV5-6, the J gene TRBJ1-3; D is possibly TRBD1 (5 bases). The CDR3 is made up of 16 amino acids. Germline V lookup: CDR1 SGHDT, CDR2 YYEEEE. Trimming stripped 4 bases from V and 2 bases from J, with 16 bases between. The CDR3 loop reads CASSLNRLRTGNTIYF. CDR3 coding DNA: TGTGCCAGCAGCCTGAACAGGCTTCGTACTGGAAACACCATATATTTT.

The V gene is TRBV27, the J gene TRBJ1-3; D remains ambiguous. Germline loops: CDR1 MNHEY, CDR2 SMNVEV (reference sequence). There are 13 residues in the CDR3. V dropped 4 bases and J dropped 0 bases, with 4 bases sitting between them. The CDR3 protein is CASSSLSGNTIYF. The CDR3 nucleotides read TGTGCCAGCAGTTCCCTCTCTGGAAACACCATATATTTT.

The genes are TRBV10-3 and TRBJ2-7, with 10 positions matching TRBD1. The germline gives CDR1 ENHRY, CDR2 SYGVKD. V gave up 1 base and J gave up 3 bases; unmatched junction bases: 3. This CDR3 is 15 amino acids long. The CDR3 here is CAISELGDRGYEQYF. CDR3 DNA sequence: TGTGCCATCAGTGAGTTAGGGGACAGGGGCTACGAGCAGTACTTC.

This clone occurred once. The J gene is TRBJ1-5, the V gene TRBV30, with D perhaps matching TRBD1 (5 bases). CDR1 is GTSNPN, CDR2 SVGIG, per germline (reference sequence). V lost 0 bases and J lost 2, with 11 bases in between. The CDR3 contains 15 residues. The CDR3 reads CAWSVNGGGNQPQHF. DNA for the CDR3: TGTGCCTGGAGTGTAAACGGGGGAGGCAATCAGCCCCAGCATTTT.

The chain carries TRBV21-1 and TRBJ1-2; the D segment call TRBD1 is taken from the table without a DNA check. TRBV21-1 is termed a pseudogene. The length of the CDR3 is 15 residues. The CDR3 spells CASSPRTGLDYGYTF. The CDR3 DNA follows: TGTGCCAGCAGCCCTAGGACAGGACTGGACTATGGCTACACCTTC.

As DNA, the CDR3 is TGTGCTAGTGGTTTTCGGGGTTCCTACGAGCAGTACTTC. Protein product: CASGFRGSYEQYF. The V and J genes are TRBV12-5 and TRBJ2-7, with D maybe TRBD2 (5 bases). The CDR3 has 13 amino acids. V was shortened by 3 bases and J by 1 base, with 7 bases between the two germline ends. Germline V lookup: CDR1 LGHNT, CDR2 FRNRAP.

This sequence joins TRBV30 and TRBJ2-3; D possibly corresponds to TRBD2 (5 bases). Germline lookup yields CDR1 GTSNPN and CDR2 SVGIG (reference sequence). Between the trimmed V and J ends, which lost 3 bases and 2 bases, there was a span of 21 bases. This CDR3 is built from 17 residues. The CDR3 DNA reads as TGTGCCTGGAGCGACCGTCCTACGGGGAGCAACACAGATACGCAGTATTTT. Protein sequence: CAWSDRPTGSNTDTQYF.

This CDR3 is CASSLATSVAYEQYF. CDR3 coding DNA: TGTGCCAGCAGCTTAGCTACTAGTGTGGCCTACGAGCAGTACTTC. The chain carries TRBV7-2 and TRBJ2-7; D is perhaps TRBD2 (5 bases). V was trimmed by 0 bases and J by 2 bases, leaving 11 bases between them. The CDR3 is 15 residues long. CDR1 is SGHTA and CDR2 is FQGNSA in the germline V gene.

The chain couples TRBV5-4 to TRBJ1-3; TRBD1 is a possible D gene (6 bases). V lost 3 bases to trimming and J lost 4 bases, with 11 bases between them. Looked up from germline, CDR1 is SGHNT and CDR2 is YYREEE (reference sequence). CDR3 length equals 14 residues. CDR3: CASSSTGLGNTIYF. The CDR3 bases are TGTGCCAGCAGCTCTACAGGGCTCGGAAACACCATATATTTT.

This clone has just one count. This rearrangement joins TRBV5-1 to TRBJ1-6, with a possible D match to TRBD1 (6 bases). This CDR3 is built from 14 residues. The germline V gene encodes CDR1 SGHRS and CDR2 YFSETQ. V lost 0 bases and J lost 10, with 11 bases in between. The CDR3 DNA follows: TGCGCCAGCAGCTTGGGACAGGAGATATCACCCCTCCACTTT. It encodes CASSLGQEISPLHF.

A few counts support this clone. DNA of the CDR3: TGTGCCAGGGCAGGTGGAGGGGCCTTGAACACCGGGGAGCTGTTTTTT. Its protein is CARAGGGALNTGELFF. The chain couples TRBV21-1 to TRBJ2-2; the table assigns TRBD2, which was not confirmed against the DNA. TRBV21-1 is a listed pseudogene. This CDR3 region has 16 residues.

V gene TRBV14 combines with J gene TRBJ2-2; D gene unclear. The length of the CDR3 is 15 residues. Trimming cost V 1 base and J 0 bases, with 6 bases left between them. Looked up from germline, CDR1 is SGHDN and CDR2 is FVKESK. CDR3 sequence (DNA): TGTGCCAGCAGCCAAGTTGAGACGAACACCGGGGAGCTGTTTTTT. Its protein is CASSQVETNTGELFF.

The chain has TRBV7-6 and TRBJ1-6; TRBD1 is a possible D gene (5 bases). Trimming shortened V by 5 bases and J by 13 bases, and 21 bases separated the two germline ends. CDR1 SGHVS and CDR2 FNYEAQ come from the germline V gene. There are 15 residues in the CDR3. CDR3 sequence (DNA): TGTGCCAGCAGCCAAGGGGCACAGGCCCCGCTCCCCCTCCACTTT. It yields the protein CASSQGAQAPLPLHF.

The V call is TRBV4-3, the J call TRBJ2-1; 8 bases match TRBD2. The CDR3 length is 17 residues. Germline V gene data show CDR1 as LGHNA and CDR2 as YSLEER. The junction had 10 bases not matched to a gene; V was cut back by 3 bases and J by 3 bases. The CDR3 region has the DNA TGCGCCAGCAGCCACGCACCGGGACTAGGGAGCTACAATGAGCAGTTCTTC. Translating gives CASSHAPGLGSYNEQFF.

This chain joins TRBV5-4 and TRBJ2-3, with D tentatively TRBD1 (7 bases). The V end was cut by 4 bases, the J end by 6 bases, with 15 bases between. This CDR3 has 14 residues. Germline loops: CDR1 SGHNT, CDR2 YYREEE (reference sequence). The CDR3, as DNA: TGTGCCAGCAGCACGCAGGGGGGCGGTGATACGCAGTATTTT. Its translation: CASSTQGGGDTQYF. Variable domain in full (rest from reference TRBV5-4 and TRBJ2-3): ETGVTQSPTHLIKTRGQQVTLRCSSQSGHNTVSWYQQALGQGPQFIFQYYREEENGRGNFPPRFSGLQFPNYSSELNVNALELDDSALYLCASSTQGGGDTQYFGPGTRLTVL.

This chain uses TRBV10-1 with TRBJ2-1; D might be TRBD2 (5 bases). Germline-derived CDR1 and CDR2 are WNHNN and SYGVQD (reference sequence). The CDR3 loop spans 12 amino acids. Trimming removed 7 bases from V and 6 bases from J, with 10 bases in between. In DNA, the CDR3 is TGCGCCAGCATGACTACCGGCAATGAGCAGTTCTTC. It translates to CASMTTGNEQFF.

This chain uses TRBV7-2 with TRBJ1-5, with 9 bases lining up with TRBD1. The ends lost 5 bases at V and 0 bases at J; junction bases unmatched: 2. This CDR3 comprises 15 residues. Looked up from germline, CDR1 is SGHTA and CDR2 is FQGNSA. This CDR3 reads CASSPTGGSNQPQHF. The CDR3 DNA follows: TGTGCCAGCAGCCCGACAGGGGGTAGCAATCAGCCCCAGCATTTT.

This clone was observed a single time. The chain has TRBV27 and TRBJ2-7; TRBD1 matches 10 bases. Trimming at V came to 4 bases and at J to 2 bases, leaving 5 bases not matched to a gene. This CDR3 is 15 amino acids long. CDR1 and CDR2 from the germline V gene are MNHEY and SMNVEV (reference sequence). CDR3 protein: CASSWGTGDTYEQYF. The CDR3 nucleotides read TGTGCCAGCAGTTGGGGGACAGGGGATACCTACGAGCAGTACTTC.

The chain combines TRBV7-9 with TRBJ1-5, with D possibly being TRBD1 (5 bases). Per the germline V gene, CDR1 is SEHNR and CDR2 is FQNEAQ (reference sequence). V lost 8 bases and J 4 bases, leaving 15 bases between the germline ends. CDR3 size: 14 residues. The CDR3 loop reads CASLVGGRNQPQHF. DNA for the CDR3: TGTGCCAGCCTAGTCGGGGGACGAAATCAGCCCCAGCATTTT.

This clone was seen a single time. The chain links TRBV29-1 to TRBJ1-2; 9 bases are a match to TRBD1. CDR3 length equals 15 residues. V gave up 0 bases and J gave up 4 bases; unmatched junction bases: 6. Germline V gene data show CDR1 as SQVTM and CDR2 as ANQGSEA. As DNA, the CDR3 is TGCAGCGTTGAAGATAGGACAGGGGTTCGCTATGGCTACACCTTC. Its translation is CSVEDRTGVRYGYTF.

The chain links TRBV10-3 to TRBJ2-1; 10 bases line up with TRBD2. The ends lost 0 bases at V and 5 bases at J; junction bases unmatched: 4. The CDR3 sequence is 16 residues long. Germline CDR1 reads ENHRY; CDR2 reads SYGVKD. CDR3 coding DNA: TGTGCCATCAGTGAGTCGGCGCTAGCGGGGGACAATGAGCAGTTCTTC. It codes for CAISESALAGDNEQFF.

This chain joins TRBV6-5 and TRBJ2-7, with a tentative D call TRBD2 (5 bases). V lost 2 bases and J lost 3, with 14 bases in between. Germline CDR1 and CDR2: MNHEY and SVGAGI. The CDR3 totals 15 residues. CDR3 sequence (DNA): TGTGCCAGCAGTTACCGGGGATCATGGAGCTACGAGCAGTACTTC. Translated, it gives CASSYRGSWSYEQYF.

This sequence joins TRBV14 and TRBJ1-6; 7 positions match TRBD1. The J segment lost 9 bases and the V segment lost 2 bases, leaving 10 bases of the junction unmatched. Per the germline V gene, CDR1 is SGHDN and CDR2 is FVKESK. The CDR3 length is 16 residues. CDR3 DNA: TGTGCCAGCAGCCAATGGGCAGGGGGTTCTCGTTCACCCCTCCACTTT. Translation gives CASSQWAGGSRSPLHF.

The CDR3 bases are TGTGCCAGCAGTGTTAGCGGGGCCTATGATACGCAGTATTTT. Its protein product is CASSVSGAYDTQYF. V gene TRBV2 combines with J gene TRBJ2-3, with 8 bases identical to TRBD2. V lost 4 bases to trimming and J lost 6 bases; unmatched junction nucleotides: 6. CDR3 length: 14 amino acids. CDR1 and CDR2 (germline): SNHLY, FYNNEI.

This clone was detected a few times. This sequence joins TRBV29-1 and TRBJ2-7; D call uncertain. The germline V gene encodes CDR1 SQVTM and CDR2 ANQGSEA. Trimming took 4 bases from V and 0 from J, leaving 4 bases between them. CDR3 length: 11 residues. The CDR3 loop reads CSVVASYEQYF. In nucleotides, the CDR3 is TGCAGCGTTGTGGCCTCCTACGAGCAGTACTTC.

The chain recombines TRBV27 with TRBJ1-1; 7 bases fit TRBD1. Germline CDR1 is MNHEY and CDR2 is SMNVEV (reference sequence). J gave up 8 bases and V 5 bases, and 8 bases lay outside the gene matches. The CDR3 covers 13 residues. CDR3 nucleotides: TGTGCCAGCAGTGAGGCGCAGGGGGTCGAAGCTTTCTTT. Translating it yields CASSEAQGVEAFF.